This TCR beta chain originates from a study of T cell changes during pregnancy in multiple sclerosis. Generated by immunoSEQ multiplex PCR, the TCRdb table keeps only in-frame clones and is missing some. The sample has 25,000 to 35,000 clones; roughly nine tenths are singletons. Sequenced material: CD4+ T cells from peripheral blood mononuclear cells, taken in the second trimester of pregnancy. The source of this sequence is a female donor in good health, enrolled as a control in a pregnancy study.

CDR3 amino acids: CAWSGTGAEKLFF. The CDR3, as DNA: TGTGCCTGGAGTGGGACAGGGGCGGAAAAACTGTTTTTT. The J gene is TRBJ1-4, the V gene TRBV30; 9 nucleotides match TRBD1. J gave up 8 bases and V 1 base, and 2 bases lay outside the gene matches. The CDR3 is made up of 13 amino acids. CDR1 is GTSNPN and CDR2 is SVGIG in the germline V gene (reference sequence).